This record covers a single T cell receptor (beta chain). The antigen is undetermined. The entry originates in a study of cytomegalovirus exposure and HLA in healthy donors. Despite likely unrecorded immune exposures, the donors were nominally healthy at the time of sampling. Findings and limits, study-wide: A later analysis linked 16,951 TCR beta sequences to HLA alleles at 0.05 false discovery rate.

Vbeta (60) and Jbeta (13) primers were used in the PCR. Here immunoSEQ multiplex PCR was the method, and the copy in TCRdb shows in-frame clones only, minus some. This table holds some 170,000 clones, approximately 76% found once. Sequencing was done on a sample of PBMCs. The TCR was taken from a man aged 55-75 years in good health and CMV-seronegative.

The CDR3 spells CASSWNGQGHEQYF. CDR3 DNA sequence: TGCGCCAGCAGCTGGAACGGACAGGGCCACGAGCAGTACTTC. This chain uses TRBV5-1 with TRBJ2-7; 8 bases line up with TRBD1. V lost 3 bases, J lost 5 bases, and 7 bases stayed unmatched. The CDR3 loop spans 14 amino acids. Germline lookup yields CDR1 SGHRS and CDR2 YFSETQ. Full variable domain (missing parts from reference TRBV5-1 and TRBJ2-7): KAGVTQTPRYLIKTRGQQVTLSCSPISGHRSVSWYQQTPGQGLQFLFEYFSETQRNKGNFPGRFSGRQFSNSRSEMNVSTLELGDSALYLCASSWNGQGHEQYFGPGTRLTVT.